Below are 12 T cell receptor beta chains sequenced from a single sample in a study of breast tumors, draining lymph nodes, adjacent tissues. Via MiXCR, TCRdb re-called the multiplex PCR reads, giving one row per CDR3 protein. The table shows about 230,000 distinct CDR3 sequences, with roughly 30% occurring only once. Breast cancer patients provided tissue from their axillary draining lymph nodes. The source material was axillary lymph node tissue. The receptors were sampled from a female donor with breast cancer. Some clones in this sample may be carry-over from other donors' samples.

Ten or more counts support this clonotype. The rearrangement uses TRBV7-9 and TRBJ2-3; TRBD2 matches at 11 bases. Germline assignment: CDR1 SEHNR and CDR2 FQNEAQ (reference sequence). J lost 4 bases, V lost 5 bases, and 8 bases had no gene match. This CDR3 is 16 amino acids long. CDR3 region: CASSPRSSGRSDTQYF. CDR3 nucleotide sequence: TGTGCCAGCAGCCCCCGTTCTAGCGGGAGGTCAGATACGCAGTATTTT.

V usage is TRBV10-3 and J usage is TRBJ1-5; D gene uncertain. This CDR3 has 15 residues. Germline values: CDR1 ENHRY, CDR2 SYGVKD. The V gene lost 5 bases and the J gene lost 1 base, with 12 bases spanning the gap. The CDR3 reads CAISSSLGSNQPQHF. The DNA of the CDR3 is TGTGCCATCAGTTCGTCGCTGGGAAGCAATCAGCCCCAGCATTTT.

As concerns this clonotype: Since the CDR3 does not end with the conserved phenylalanine or tryptophan, this likely comes from a read error. The V and J genes are TRBV9 and TRBJ2-7, with D perhaps matching TRBD2 (5 bases). The CDR3 covers 13 residues. With 0 bases removed from V and 2 bases from J, the gap between germline ends came to 6 bases. Germline V CDR1 and CDR2: SGDLS, YYNGEE. CDR3 DNA sequence: TGTGCCAGCAGCGTAGGAGGGCCCTACGAGCAGTACTCC. Translated: CASSVGGPYEQYS.

This clonotype was counted ten times or more. The chain combines TRBV6-6 with TRBJ2-1, with 10 bases aligning to TRBD2. The CDR3 totals 14 residues. In germline, CDR1 is MNHNY, CDR2 SVGAGI (reference sequence). V gave up 5 bases and J gave up 10 bases; unmatched junction bases: 8. CDR3 sequence: CASSHASGSVEQFF. The DNA for the CDR3 is TGTGCCAGCAGTCACGCTAGCGGGAGTGTCGAGCAGTTCTTC.

This clonotype was recorded many times. This chain connects TRBV30 to TRBJ1-5; D possibly corresponds to TRBD1 (6 bases). Deletions cut 4 bases from V and 2 bases from J, with 15 bases between. This CDR3 has 15 residues. Germline V gene sequence: CDR1 GTSNPN, CDR2 SVGIG (reference sequence). The CDR3 region has the DNA TGTGCCTGGACCCAAACAGGGTTGGGCAATCAGCCCCAGCATTTT. This sequence encodes CAWTQTGLGNQPQHF.

In the case of this clonotype: This may be a read error, as it is one base from a much larger clone. The genes are TRBV28 and TRBJ1-2, with 7 bases identical to TRBD1. Unmatched junction bases numbered 12, after V lost 5 bases and J lost 6 bases. Germline loops: CDR1 MDHEN, CDR2 SYDVKM. The CDR3 is 15 residues long. CDR3 loop: CASSPGVQGDHGYTF. The CDR3 coding sequence is TGTGCCAGCAGTCCCGGGGTCCAGGGGGACCATGGCTACACCTTC.

Concerning this clonotype: No conserved phenylalanine or tryptophan ends this CDR3, so it is likely a read error. The DNA is left out, because the CDR3 cannot be placed on it with certainty; the CDR3 is given as TCRdb lists it. This chain joins TRBV2 and TRBJ1-2; the DNA was not used to check the table's D call, TRBD1. Germline V gene data show CDR1 as SNHLY and CDR2 as FYNNEI. The CDR3 is 13 amino acids in total, end residues counted. CDR3 region: CASRSGTGGGLTL.

Comments on this clonotype: No conserved phenylalanine or tryptophan ends this CDR3, so it is likely a read error. The chain is built from TRBV28 and TRBJ2-1; a possible D gene is TRBD2 (6 bases). The CDR3 extends over 15 amino acids. Per germline, CDR1 MDHEN and CDR2 SYDVKM. V was trimmed by 5 bases and J by 2 bases, leaving 13 bases between them. The CDR3: CASSTRLVPYNEQFV. The CDR3 DNA is TGTGCCAGCAGTACCAGACTAGTTCCCTACAATGAGCAGTTCGTC.

Notes on this clonotype: A read error may account for a junction end that differs from germline. The rearrangement links TRBV11-1 to TRBJ2-1; D tentatively fits TRBD1 or TRBD2 (6 bases each). The CDR3 loop spans 14 amino acids. From germline, CDR1 is SGHAT and CDR2 FQDESV (reference sequence). CDR3 amino acids: CAGSLGGGYNEQFF. The CDR3 DNA follows: TGTGCCGGCAGCTTAGGGGGAGGATACAATGAGCAGTTCTTC. The complete variable domain, with remaining parts taken from reference TRBV11-1 and TRBJ2-1, reads EAEVAQSPRYKITEKSQAVAFWCDPISGHATLYWYRQILGQGPELLVQFQDESVVDDSQLPKDRFSAERLKGVDSTLKIQPAELGDSAMYLCAGSLGGGYNEQFFGPGTRLTVL.

Written as DNA, the CDR3 is TGTGCCAGTGGACTTGGGGCGGGGAACACTGAAGCTTTCTTT. It specifies CASGLGAGNTEAFF. This rearrangement joins TRBV19 to TRBJ1-1, with a weak D call TRBD1 (5 bases). Germline values: CDR1 LNHDA, CDR2 SQIVND (reference sequence). The CDR3 consists of 14 residues. Trimming took off 8 bases at V and 1 base at J, with 14 bases between the two ends.

This clonotype was observed at least ten times. This chain links TRBV5-6 with TRBJ1-2; D is ambiguous. CDR3 length equals 18 residues. V gave up 1 base and J gave up 4 bases, with 23 bases separating them. Germline V gene lookup returns CDR1 SGHDT and CDR2 YYEEEE. CDR3 in amino acids: CASSLRLAGPFSGYGYTF. The CDR3 nucleotides are TGTGCCAGCAGCTTGCGTTTGGCAGGTCCCTTCTCTGGCTATGGCTACACCTTC.

The chain is built from TRBV7-9 and TRBJ1-2; TRBD1 aligns across 7 bases. CDR1 and CDR2 from the germline V gene are SEHNR and FQNEAQ (reference sequence). The CDR3 has 13 amino acids. V lost 7 bases, J lost 4 bases, and 6 bases stayed unmatched. DNA of the CDR3: TGTGCCAGCAACAGGGGAGGTGGCTATGGCTACACCTTC. Residues: CASNRGGGYGYTF. Full variable domain (missing parts from reference TRBV7-9 and TRBJ1-2): DTGVSQNPRHKITKRGQNVTFRCDPISEHNRLYWYRQTLGQGPEFLTYFQNEAQLEKSRLLSDRFSAERPKGSFSTLEIQRTEQGDSAMYLCASNRGGGYGYTFGSGTRLTVV.